Listed below are T cell receptor beta chains from one sample, sequenced in a study of T cells after yellow fever vaccination. One entry per CDR3 protein results from TCRdb running MiXCR on the 5' RACE reads. The data hold under 700,000 distinct CDR3 sequences, with approximately 16% observed a single time. This sample comprised PBMCs, obtained about 5 days after the first yellow fever vaccination. Receptors were obtained from a young man who received the YFV17D yellow fever vaccine. CDR3s include the opening cysteine and the closing phenylalanine or tryptophan. D genes are given only for firm matches. Not every row has a clone size; where given, it reads once, few, many or a size class.

j_call: TRBJ2-1
v_call: TRBV15
d_call: TRBD2
clone_size: many
cdr3_aa: CATSGGLAGRSNSEQFF
cdr3_nt: TGTGCCACCAGCGGCGGACTAGCGGGGAGATCCAATAGCGAGCAGTTCTTC

j_call: TRBJ1-6
v_call: TRBV7-9
d_call: .
clone_size: .
cdr3_aa: CASSLQSNSPLHF
cdr3_nt: TGTGCCAGCAGCTTGCAGTCTAATTCACCCCTCCACTTT

j_call: TRBJ2-5
v_call: TRBV10-3
d_call: TRBD1
clone_size: .
cdr3_aa: CAIWTGSLETQYF
cdr3_nt: TGTGCCATTTGGACAGGGAGTCTGGAGACCCAGTACTTC

j_call: TRBJ2-5
v_call: TRBV6-5
d_call: .
clone_size: .
cdr3_aa: CASSYSPVETQYF
cdr3_nt: TGTGCCAGCAGTTACTCCCCGGTCGAGACCCAGTACTTC

j_call: TRBJ2-2
v_call: TRBV12-3/TRBV12-4
d_call: TRBD2
clone_size: few
cdr3_aa: CASSLRGGPNTGELFF
cdr3_nt: TGTGCCAGCAGTTTACGGGGGGGGCCCAACACCGGGGAGCTGTTTTTT

j_call: TRBJ1-2
v_call: TRBV9
d_call: .
clone_size: few
cdr3_aa: CASSVGQGNLGYTF
cdr3_nt: TGTGCCAGCAGCGTAGGGCAGGGAAACCTTGGCTACACCTTC

j_call: TRBJ1-6
v_call: TRBV2
d_call: TRBD1
clone_size: .
cdr3_aa: CASTGQGASPLHF
cdr3_nt: TGTGCCAGCACCGGACAGGGGGCCTCACCCCTCCACTTT

j_call: TRBJ1-6
v_call: TRBV6-5
d_call: .
clone_size: .
cdr3_aa: CASSYQGHQNSPLHF
cdr3_nt: TGTGCCAGCAGTTACCAGGGACACCAAAATTCACCCCTCCACTTT

j_call: TRBJ1-4
v_call: TRBV5-1
d_call: .
clone_size: many
cdr3_aa: CASSLRGVTNEKLFF
cdr3_nt: TGCGCCAGCAGCCTGAGGGGGGTCACTAATGAAAAACTGTTTTTT

j_call: TRBJ2-3
v_call: TRBV11-1
d_call: TRBD2
clone_size: .
cdr3_aa: CASSLAPPGLASDRGDTQYF
cdr3_nt: TGTGCCAGCAGCTTAGCGCCTCCGGGACTAGCGTCGGATCGAGGGGATACGCAGTATTTT

j_call: TRBJ2-1
v_call: TRBV4-3
d_call: .
clone_size: few
cdr3_aa: CASSHGNSGSYNEQFF
cdr3_nt: TGCGCCAGCAGCCACGGTAATTCGGGCTCCTACAATGAGCAGTTCTTC

j_call: TRBJ1-1
v_call: TRBV10-3
d_call: .
clone_size: .
cdr3_aa: CAIRGDTEAFF
cdr3_nt: TGTGCCATACGGGGGGACACTGAAGCTTTCTTT

j_call: TRBJ2-4
v_call: TRBV18
d_call: TRBD2
clone_size: .
cdr3_aa: CASSGTIDDIQYF
cdr3_nt: TGTGCCAGCTCAGGGACTATTGATGACATTCAGTACTTC

j_call: TRBJ1-6
v_call: TRBV6-5
d_call: .
clone_size: .
cdr3_aa: CASSYTDPLLGSPLHF
cdr3_nt: TGTGCCAGCAGTTACACGGACCCTCTACTGGGGTCACCCCTCCACTTT

j_call: TRBJ1-1
v_call: TRBV5-1
d_call: .
clone_size: once
cdr3_aa: CASSLGPPRGAFF
cdr3_nt: TGCGCCAGCAGCTTGGGGCCCCCTCGGGGAGCTTTCTTT

j_call: TRBJ2-5
v_call: TRBV11-1
d_call: TRBD1
clone_size: few
cdr3_aa: CASSRNRGQGDQETQYF
cdr3_nt: TGTGCCAGCAGCCGAAACCGGGGACAGGGCGACCAAGAGACCCAGTACTTC

j_call: TRBJ2-1
v_call: TRBV12-3/TRBV12-4
d_call: TRBD2
clone_size: .
cdr3_aa: CASSFTLKAGGPFDEQFF
cdr3_nt: TGTGCCAGCAGTTTTACCCTCAAAGCGGGGGGGCCCTTTGATGAGCAGTTCTTC

j_call: TRBJ1-1
v_call: TRBV6-5
d_call: .
clone_size: .
cdr3_aa: CASSYKRTANTEAFF
cdr3_nt: TGTGCCAGCAGTTACAAGAGGACAGCGAACACTGAAGCTTTCTTT

j_call: TRBJ2-2
v_call: TRBV5-6
d_call: .
clone_size: many
cdr3_aa: CASSWAGTLNTGELFF
cdr3_nt: TGTGCCAGCAGCTGGGCCGGGACACTGAACACCGGGGAGCTGTTTTTT

j_call: TRBJ2-1
v_call: TRBV20-1
d_call: TRBD2
clone_size: once
cdr3_aa: CSARRGLAVANEQFF
cdr3_nt: TGCAGTGCTAGAAGGGGACTAGCGGTGGCCAATGAGCAGTTCTTC

j_call: TRBJ2-3
v_call: TRBV30
d_call: .
clone_size: many
cdr3_aa: CAWNRDFTDTQYF
cdr3_nt: TGTGCCTGGAACAGGGATTTCACAGATACGCAGTATTTT

j_call: TRBJ2-1
v_call: TRBV3-1
d_call: .
clone_size: few
cdr3_aa: CASSPLGRGGYNEQFF
cdr3_nt: TGTGCCAGCAGCCCCCTCGGCAGGGGGGGGTACAATGAGCAGTTCTTC

j_call: TRBJ2-5
v_call: TRBV4-2
d_call: TRBD2
clone_size: few
cdr3_aa: CASSDSGWETQYF
cdr3_nt: TGTGCCAGCAGCGATAGCGGGTGGGAGACCCAGTACTTC

j_call: TRBJ2-3
v_call: TRBV4-3
d_call: .
clone_size: few
cdr3_aa: CASGGTGPWDTQYF
cdr3_nt: TGCGCCAGCGGGGGGACGGGGCCTTGGGATACGCAGTATTTT

j_call: TRBJ1-6
v_call: TRBV6-5
d_call: .
clone_size: few
cdr3_aa: CASSYEAVRNSPLHF
cdr3_nt: TGTGCCAGCAGTTACGAGGCGGTTCGGAATTCACCCCTCCACTTT

j_call: TRBJ2-3
v_call: TRBV7-2
d_call: .
clone_size: .
cdr3_aa: CASSTRQFTGDTQYF
cdr3_nt: TGTGCCAGCAGCACGCGACAGTTCACCGGAGATACGCAGTATTTT

j_call: TRBJ2-1
v_call: TRBV29-1
d_call: TRBD2
clone_size: .
cdr3_aa: CSVEESGGLGRVF
cdr3_nt: TGCAGCGTTGAAGAGAGCGGGGGGCTCGGTAGGGTCTTC

j_call: TRBJ1-1
v_call: TRBV29-1
d_call: .
clone_size: many
cdr3_aa: CSVTEMRGTEAFF
cdr3_nt: TGCAGCGTGACAGAGATGCGGGGCACTGAAGCTTTCTTT